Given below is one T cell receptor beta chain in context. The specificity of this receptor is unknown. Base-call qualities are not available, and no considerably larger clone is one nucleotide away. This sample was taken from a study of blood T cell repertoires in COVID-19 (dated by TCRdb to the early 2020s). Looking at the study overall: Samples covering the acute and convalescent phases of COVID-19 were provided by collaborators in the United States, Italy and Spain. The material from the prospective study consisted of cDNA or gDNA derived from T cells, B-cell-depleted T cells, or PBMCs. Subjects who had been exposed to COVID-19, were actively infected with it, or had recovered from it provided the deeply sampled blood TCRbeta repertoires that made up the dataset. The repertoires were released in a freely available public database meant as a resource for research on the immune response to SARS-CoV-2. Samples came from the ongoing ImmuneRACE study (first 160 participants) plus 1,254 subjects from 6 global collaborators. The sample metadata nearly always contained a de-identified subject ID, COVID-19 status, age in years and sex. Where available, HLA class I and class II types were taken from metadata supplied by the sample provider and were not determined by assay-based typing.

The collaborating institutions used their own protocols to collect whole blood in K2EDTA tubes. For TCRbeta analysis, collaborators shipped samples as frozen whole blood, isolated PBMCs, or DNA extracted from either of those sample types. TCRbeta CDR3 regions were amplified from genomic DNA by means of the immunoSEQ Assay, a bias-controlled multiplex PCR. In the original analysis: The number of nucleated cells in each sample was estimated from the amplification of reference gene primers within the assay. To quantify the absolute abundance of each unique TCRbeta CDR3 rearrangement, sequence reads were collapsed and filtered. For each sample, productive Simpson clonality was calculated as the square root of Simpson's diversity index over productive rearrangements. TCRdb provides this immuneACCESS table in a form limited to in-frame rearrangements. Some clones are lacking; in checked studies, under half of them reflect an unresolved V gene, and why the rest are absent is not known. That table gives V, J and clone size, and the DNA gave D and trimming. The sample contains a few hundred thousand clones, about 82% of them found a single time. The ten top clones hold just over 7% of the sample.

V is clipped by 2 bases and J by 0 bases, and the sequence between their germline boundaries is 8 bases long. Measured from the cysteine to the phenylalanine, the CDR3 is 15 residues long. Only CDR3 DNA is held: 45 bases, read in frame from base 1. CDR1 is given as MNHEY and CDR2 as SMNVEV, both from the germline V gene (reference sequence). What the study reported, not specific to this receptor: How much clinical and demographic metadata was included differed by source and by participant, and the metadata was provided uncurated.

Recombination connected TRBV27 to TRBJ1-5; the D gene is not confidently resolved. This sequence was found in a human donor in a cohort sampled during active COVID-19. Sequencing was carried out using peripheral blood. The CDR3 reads CASSLMGVSNQPQHF. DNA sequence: TGTGCCAGCAGTTTAATGGGCGTTAGCAATCAGCCCCAGCATTTT.